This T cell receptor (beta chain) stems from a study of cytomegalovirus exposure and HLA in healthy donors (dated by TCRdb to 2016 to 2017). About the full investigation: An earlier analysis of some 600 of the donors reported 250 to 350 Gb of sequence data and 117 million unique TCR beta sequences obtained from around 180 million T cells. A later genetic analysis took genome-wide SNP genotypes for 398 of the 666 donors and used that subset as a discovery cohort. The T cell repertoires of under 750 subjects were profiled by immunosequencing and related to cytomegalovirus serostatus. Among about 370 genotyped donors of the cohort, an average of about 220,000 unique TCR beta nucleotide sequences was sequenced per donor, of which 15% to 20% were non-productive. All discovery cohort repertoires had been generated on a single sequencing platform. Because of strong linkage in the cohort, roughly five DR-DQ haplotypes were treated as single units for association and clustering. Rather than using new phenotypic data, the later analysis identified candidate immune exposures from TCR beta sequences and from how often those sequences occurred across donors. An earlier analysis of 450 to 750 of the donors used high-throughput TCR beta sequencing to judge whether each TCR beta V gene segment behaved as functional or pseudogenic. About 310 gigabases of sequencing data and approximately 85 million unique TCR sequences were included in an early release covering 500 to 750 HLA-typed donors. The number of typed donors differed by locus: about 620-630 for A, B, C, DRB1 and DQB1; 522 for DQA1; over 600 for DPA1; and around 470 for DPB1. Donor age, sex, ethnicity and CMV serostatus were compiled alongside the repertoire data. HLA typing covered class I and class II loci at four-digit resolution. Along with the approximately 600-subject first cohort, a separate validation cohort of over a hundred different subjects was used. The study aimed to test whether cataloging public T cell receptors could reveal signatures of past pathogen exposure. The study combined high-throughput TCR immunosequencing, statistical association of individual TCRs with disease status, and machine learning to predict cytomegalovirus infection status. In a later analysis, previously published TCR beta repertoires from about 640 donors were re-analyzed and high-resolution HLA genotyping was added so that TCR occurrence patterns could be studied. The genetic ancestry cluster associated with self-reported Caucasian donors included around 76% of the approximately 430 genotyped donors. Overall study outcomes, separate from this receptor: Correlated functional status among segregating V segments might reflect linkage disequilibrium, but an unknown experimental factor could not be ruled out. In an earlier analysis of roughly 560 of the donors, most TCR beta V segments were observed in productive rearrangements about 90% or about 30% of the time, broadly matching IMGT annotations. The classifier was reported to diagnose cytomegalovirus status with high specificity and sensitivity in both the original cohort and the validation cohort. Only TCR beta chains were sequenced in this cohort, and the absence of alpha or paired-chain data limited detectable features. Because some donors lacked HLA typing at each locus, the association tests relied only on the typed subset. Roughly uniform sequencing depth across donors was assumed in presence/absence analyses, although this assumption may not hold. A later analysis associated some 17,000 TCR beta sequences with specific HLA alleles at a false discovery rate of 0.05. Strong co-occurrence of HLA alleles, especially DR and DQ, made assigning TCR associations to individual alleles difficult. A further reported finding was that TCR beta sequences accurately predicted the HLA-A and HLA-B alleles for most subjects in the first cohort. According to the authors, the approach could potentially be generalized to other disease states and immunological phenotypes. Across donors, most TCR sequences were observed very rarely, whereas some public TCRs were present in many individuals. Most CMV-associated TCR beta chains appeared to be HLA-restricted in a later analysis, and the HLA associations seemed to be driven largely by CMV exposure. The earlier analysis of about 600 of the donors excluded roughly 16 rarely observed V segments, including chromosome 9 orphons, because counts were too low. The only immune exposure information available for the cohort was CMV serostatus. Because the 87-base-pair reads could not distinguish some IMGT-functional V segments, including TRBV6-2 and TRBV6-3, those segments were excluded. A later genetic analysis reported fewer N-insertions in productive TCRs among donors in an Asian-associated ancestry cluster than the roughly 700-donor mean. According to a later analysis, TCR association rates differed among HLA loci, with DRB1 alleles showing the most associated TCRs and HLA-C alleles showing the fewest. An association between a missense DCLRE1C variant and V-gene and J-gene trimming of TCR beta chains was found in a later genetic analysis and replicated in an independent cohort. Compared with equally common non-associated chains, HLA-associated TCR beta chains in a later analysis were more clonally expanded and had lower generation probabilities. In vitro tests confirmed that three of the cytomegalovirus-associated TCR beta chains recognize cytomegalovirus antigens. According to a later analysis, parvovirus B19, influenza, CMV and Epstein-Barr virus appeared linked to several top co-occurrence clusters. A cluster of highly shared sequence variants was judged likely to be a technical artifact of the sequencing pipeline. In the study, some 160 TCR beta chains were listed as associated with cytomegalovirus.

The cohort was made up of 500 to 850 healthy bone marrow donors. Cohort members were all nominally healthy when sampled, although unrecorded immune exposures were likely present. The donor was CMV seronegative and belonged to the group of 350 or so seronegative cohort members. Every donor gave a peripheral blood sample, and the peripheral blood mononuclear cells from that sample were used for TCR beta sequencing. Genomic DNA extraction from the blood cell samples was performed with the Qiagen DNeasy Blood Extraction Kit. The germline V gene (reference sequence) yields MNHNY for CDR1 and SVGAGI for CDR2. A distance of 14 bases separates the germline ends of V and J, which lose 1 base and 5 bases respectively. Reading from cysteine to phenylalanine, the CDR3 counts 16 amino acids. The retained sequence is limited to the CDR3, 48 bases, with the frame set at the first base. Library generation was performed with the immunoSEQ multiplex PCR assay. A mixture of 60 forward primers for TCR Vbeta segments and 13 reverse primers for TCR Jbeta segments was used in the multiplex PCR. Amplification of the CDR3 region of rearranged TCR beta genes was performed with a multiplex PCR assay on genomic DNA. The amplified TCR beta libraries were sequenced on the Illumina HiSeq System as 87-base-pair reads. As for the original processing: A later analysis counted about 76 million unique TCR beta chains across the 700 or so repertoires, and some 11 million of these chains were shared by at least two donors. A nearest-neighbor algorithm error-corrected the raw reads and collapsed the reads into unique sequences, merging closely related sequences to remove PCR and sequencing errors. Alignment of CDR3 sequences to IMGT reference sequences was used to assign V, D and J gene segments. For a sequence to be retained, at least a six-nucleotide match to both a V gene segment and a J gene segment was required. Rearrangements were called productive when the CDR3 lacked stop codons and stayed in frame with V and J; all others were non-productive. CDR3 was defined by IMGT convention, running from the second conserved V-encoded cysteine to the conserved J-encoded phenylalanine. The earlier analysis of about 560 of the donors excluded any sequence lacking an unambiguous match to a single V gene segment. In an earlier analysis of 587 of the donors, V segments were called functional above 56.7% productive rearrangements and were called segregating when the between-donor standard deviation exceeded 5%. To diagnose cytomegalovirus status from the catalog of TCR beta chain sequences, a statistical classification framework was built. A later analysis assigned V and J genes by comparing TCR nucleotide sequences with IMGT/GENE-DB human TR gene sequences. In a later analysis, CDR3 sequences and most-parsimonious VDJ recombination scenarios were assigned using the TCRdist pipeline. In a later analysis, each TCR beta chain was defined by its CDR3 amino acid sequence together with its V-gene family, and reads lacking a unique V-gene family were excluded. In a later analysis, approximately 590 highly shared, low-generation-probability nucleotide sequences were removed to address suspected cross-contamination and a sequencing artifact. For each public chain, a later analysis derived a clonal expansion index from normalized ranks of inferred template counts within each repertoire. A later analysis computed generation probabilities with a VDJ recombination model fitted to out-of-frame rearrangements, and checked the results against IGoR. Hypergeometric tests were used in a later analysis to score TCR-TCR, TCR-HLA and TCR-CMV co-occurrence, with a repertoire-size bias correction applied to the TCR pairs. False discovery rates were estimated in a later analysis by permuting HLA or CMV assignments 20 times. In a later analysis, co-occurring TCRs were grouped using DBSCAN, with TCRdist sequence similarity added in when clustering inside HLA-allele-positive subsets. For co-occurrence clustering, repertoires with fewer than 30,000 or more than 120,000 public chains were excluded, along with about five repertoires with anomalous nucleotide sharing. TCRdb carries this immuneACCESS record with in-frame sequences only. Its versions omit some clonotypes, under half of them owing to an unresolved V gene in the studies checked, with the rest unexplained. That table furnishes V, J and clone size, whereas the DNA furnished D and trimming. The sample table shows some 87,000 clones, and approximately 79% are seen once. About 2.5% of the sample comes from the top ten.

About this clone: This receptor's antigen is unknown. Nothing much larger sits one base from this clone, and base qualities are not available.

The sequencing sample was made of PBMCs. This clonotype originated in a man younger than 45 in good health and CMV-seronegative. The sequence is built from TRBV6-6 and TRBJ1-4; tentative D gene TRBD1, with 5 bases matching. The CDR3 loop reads CASSYYGGGENEKLFF. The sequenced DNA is TGTGCCAGCAGTTACTATGGCGGGGGGGAAAATGAAAAACTGTTTTTT.